This is a list of T cell receptor beta chains from one sample in a study of cytomegalovirus exposure and HLA in healthy donors. Data came from immunoSEQ multiplex PCR; TCRdb stores just in-frame clones and leaves some out. The sample records 130,000 or so clones, around 80% being singletons. The specimen was PBMCs. The receptors derive from a female donor in good health and CMV-seronegative. The CDR3 runs from the conserved cysteine through the conserved F or W. The order of the fields is V gene, J gene, D gene, clone size, CDR3 protein, CDR3 DNA. A D gene is named only where the DNA matches it firmly. Clone size appears in some rows only: once, few, many, or a class for an expanded clone.

TRBV7-3,TRBJ1-1,-,-,CASSRRPQDEAFF,TGTGCCAGCAGCCGGAGACCCCAAGACGAAGCTTTCTTT
TRBV19,TRBJ2-7,-,-,CASSMSGAPHEQYF,TGTGCCAGTAGTATGTCAGGGGCCCCTCACGAGCAGTACTTC
TRBV11-2,TRBJ1-4,TRBD1,-,CASSQRGRDEKLFF,TGTGCCAGCAGTCAAAGGGGGCGCGATGAAAAACTGTTTTTT
TRBV4-3,TRBJ1-4,-,-,CASSRNSQLNEKLFF,TGCGCCAGCAGCCGCAACAGCCAGCTAAATGAAAAACTGTTTTTT
TRBV28,TRBJ2-1,TRBD2,-,CASSQPRASGQQFF,TGTGCCAGCAGTCAACCCCGAGCTAGCGGACAGCAGTTCTTC
TRBV28,TRBJ2-4,TRBD1,-,CASSSSALADRGGKNIQYF,TGTGCCAGCAGTTCCTCCGCCCTCGCAGACAGGGGCGGAAAAAACATTCAGTACTTC
TRBV5-5,TRBJ1-1,TRBD1,-,CASSLPQGAEAFF,TGTGCCAGCAGCTTGCCTCAGGGGGCTGAAGCTTTCTTT
TRBV4-1,TRBJ2-1,-,-,CASSRTEYNEQFF,TGCGCCAGCAGCCGGACAGAATACAATGAGCAGTTCTTC
TRBV2,TRBJ2-7,-,-,CAGGTAALYEQYF,TGTGCCGGGGGGACGGCCGCTCTCTACGAGCAGTACTTC
TRBV7-2,TRBJ1-2,-,-,CASRNRGGLYGYTF,TGTGCCAGCAGAAACCGCGGAGGCCTCTATGGCTACACCTTC
TRBV6-1,TRBJ2-7,TRBD1,-,CASNWDRGGYEQYF,TGTGCCAGCAATTGGGACAGGGGGGGCTACGAGCAGTACTTC
TRBV28,TRBJ1-3,-,-,CASSLGGYSGNTIYF,TGTGCCAGCAGTCTCGGTGGTTACTCTGGAAACACCATATATTTT
TRBV5-1,TRBJ2-1,-,-,CASSLGPTGNEQFF,TGCGCCAGCAGCTTGGGTCCAACTGGCAATGAGCAGTTCTTC
TRBV5-1,TRBJ2-7,-,-,CASSLVSSYEQYF,TGCGCCAGCAGCTTGGTTTCTTCCTACGAGCAGTACTTC
TRBV18,TRBJ1-5,TRBD1,-,CASSLTGGARGQPQHF,TGTGCCAGCTCTCTGACAGGGGGCGCGAGAGGTCAGCCCCAGCATTTT
TRBV28,TRBJ1-5,TRBD1,-,CASSYLDRVLSPQHF,TGTGCCAGCAGTTACCTAGACAGGGTCCTATCGCCCCAGCATTTT
TRBV7-2,TRBJ2-5,-,-,CASSLFATPLAQETQYF,TGTGCCAGCAGCTTATTCGCGACACCCTTGGCCCAAGAGACCCAGTACTTC
TRBV7-2,TRBJ1-6,-,-,CASRTGNSPLHF,TGTGCCAGCAGAACAGGGAATTCACCCCTCCACTTT
TRBV7-9,TRBJ1-3,-,-,CAGTGGLSGNTIYF,TGTGCCGGGACCGGGGGGCTCTCTGGAAACACCATATATTTT
TRBV7-6,TRBJ2-7,TRBD1,-,CASSTLPRDRTTGLSYEQYF,TGTGCCAGCAGCACCCTCCCCAGGGACAGAACCACTGGCCTCTCCTACGAGCAGTACTTC
TRBV6-5,TRBJ2-7,-,-,CASSGLREQYF,TGTGCCAGCAGCGGACTTCGCGAGCAGTACTTC
TRBV28,TRBJ1-2,-,-,CASRLGFNYGYTF,TGTGCCAGCAGACTCGGGTTTAACTATGGCTACACCTTC
TRBV28,TRBJ1-1,-,-,CASDTGSEAFF,TGTGCCAGCGACACAGGGTCTGAAGCTTTCTTT
TRBV7-9,TRBJ2-7,TRBD1,-,CASSARGQGVNEQYF,TGTGCCAGCAGTGCCAGGGGACAGGGCGTAAACGAGCAGTACTTC
TRBV5-1,TRBJ2-1,TRBD2,-,CASSGSSGRADEQFF,TGCGCCAGCAGCGGGAGTAGCGGGAGGGCCGATGAGCAGTTCTTC
TRBV6-6,TRBJ1-1,-,few,CASSYLQANTEAFF,TGTGCCAGCAGTTACTTACAGGCCAACACTGAAGCTTTCTTT
TRBV6-4,TRBJ2-3,TRBD2,-,CASSRLATTTDTQYF,TGTGCCAGCAGCAGACTAGCGACCACTACAGATACGCAGTATTTT
TRBV11-2,TRBJ1-3,-,-,CASSFGGPSHSGNTIYF,TGTGCCAGCAGCTTTGGAGGGCCTTCCCACTCTGGAAACACCATATATTTT
TRBV6-4,TRBJ2-1,TRBD2,-,CASSPSGSVDEQFF,TGTGCCAGCAGTCCTAGCGGGAGCGTCGATGAGCAGTTCTTC
TRBV15,TRBJ2-7,TRBD2,-,CATSRHRGGQDEQYF,TGTGCCACCAGCAGACACCGGGGGGGCCAAGACGAGCAGTACTTC
TRBV18,TRBJ2-7,-,-,CASSRLGGPSSYEQYF,TGTGCCAGCTCACGTCTGGGGGGACCTAGCTCCTACGAGCAGTACTTC
TRBV28,TRBJ1-1,-,-,CASGHSGAFF,TGTGCCAGCGGCCATTCGGGAGCTTTCTTT
TRBV19,TRBJ1-1,TRBD1,-,CASSKSWTGGNTEAFF,TGTGCCAGTAGTAAATCCTGGACAGGGGGCAACACTGAAGCTTTCTTT
TRBV25-1,TRBJ2-5,TRBD2,-,CASSRRLAGQETQYF,TGTGCCAGCAGCCGCAGACTAGCGGGACAAGAGACCCAGTACTTC
TRBV12-5,TRBJ2-7,TRBD2,once,CASAPSGDFYEQYF,TGTGCTAGTGCCCCCAGCGGGGACTTCTACGAGCAGTACTTC
TRBV11-2,TRBJ1-1,-,-,CASSLGRRYTEALF,TGTGCCAGCAGCTTAGGGCGGAGGTACACTGAAGCTCTCTTT
TRBV27,TRBJ1-2,TRBD1,-,CASRRPLQGADYGYTF,TGTGCCAGCAGACGACCGCTACAGGGGGCTGACTATGGCTACACCTTC
TRBV7-9,TRBJ1-3,-,-,CASSLSIGNTIYF,TGTGCCAGCAGCTTATCAATTGGAAACACCATATATTTT
TRBV4-2,TRBJ1-5,TRBD1,-,CASSRTDRVGQPQHF,TGTGCCAGCAGCCGAACCGACAGGGTGGGGCAGCCCCAGCATTTT
TRBV29-1,TRBJ1-2,-,-,CSVGGADGNGYTF,TGCAGCGTCGGCGGGGCCGACGGGAATGGCTACACCTTC
TRBV5-1,TRBJ2-1,TRBD2,-,CASSSPGLEDNEQFF,TGCGCCAGCAGCTCCCCCGGACTAGAGGACAATGAGCAGTTCTTC
TRBV4-3,TRBJ2-1,-,once,CASSQDDGRAYNEQFF,TGCGCCAGCAGCCAAGACGACGGGCGGGCCTACAATGAGCAGTTCTTC